Sequencing of this TCR beta chain was carried out in a study of prognosis after radiotherapy for stage I lung cancer. Study-level background: Distant metastases arose in several patients, median approximately seven months post-radiotherapy; some 15 had no significant progression.

Researchers took about 5.9 milliliters of peripheral blood at each of two time points. Study results and caveats: Differences in TRBV and TRBJ gene usage were reportedly observed between patients with and without metastases.

Two-round multiplex PCR on genomic DNA was the method by which TCR beta CDR3 was amplified. Primers were specific to each TRBV and TRBJ gene in first-round PCR. A single record per CDR3 protein comes from TCRdb applying MiXCR to the multiplex PCR reads. The sample has approximately 23,000 distinct CDR3 sequences; 35% to 50% are singletons. As regards this clonotype: Antigen specificity is unknown.

The source was PBMCs, collected before or after stereotactic body radiation therapy (not recorded which). The receptor's source is a donor aged 50 or older with non-small cell lung cancer.

CDR3 amino acids: CASSYSSGIAGWEAQYF. The CDR3 DNA follows: TGTGCCAGCAGTTACTCTAGCGGGATTGCCGGCTGGGAGGCCCAGTACTTC. The chain recombines TRBV6-2 or TRBV6-3 with TRBJ2-5; 8 nucleotides agree with TRBD2. Germline loops: CDR1 MNHEY, CDR2 SVGEGT. The V gene end was trimmed by 0 bases and the J gene end by 9 bases; junction bases not matched to a gene: 15. The CDR3 consists of 17 residues.